This TCR beta chain was captured by sequencing in a study of cytomegalovirus exposure and HLA in healthy donors. A remark on this clone: Its antigen is unknown.

Whole-study findings and limits: A list of 150 or so TCR beta chains associated with cytomegalovirus was given. Most TCRs appeared rarely, but some public TCRs recurred in many donors. In vitro assays verified that a few CMV-associated chains recognized CMV antigens specifically.

TCRdb's table, derived via immunoSEQ multiplex PCR, lists solely in-frame clones and lacks some. The sample includes about 150,000 clones, 75% to 90% of them seen just once. Looked up from germline, CDR1 is MNHNS and CDR2 is SASEGT. After removal of 4 bases from V and 6 bases from J, the junction contained 5 bases not matched to a gene. The CDR3 runs to 15 residues. The clonotype originates from a woman aged 18-29 years in good health and CMV-seropositive. V and J are TRBV6-1 and TRBJ2-2, with 10 bases lining up with TRBD2. Sequencing input: PBMCs. As DNA, the CDR3 is TGTGCCAGCAGTGGAGCGGGGGGGTCGGCCGGGGAGCTGTTTTTT. Amino acids: CASSGAGGSAGELFF.